The present T cell receptor beta chain was sequenced within a study of shared clonotypes between healthy human individuals. Study-level information: Participating donors consisted of two women and a few men aged 18 to 49.

Only in-frame clones appear in the TCRdb table, and some are missing; sequencing was by immunoSEQ multiplex PCR. The data show about 1.5 million clones, 95% to 99% seen once. Findings of the study overall: Generally, naive subsets came out with larger estimated richness than memory subsets.

Adult Caucasians living in Nashville, Tennessee made up all of the donors. Notes on this clone: The antigen remains unidentified.

This TCR was recovered from a young man in good health. Specimen: naive CD4+ T cells sorted from blood. Subset here: CD45RA+ positively selected.

For the CDR3, the DNA is TGTGCCAGCAGTGAAAGGACAGGCACCTACGAGCAGTACTTC. It specifies CASSERTGTYEQYF. The gene calls are TRBV6-1 and TRBJ2-7; TRBD1 agrees at 7 bases. The CDR3 consists of 14 residues. J gave up 2 bases and V 2 bases, and 3 bases lay outside the gene matches. Germline CDR1 MNHNS, CDR2 SASEGT.